This passage covers 16 T cell receptor beta chains from one sample sequenced in a study of blood T cell repertoires in COVID-19. Assay used: immunoSEQ multiplex PCR; TCRdb lists only in-frame clones, some missing. The repertoire holds under 200,000 clones, around three quarters seen once, with 6.5% in the top ten. Sequencing was done on a sample of peripheral blood. The receptors stem from a man in his 70s with active or convalescent COVID-19.

The chain combines TRBV11-2 with TRBJ1-6, with TRBD1 as a possible D gene (5 bases). CDR1 is SGHAT, CDR2 FQNNGV, per germline. V lost 5 bases, J lost 6 bases, and 20 bases lay in between. This CDR3 is 17 amino acids long. The chain's CDR3 is CASSTKRRGTLNSPLHF. Written as DNA, the CDR3 is TGTGCCAGCAGCACAAAGAGGAGGGGAACTCTTAATTCACCCCTCCACTTT.

The genes are TRBV2 and TRBJ2-3; possible D gene TRBD2, 6 bases. This CDR3 region has 14 residues. Trimming removed 6 bases at V and 4 bases at J, with 14 bases between. CDR1 is SNHLY and CDR2 is FYNNEI in the germline V gene. In DNA form, the CDR3 reads TGTGCCAGCAGCGCTAACGGGGGATCAGATACGCAGTATTTT. This gives the protein CASSANGGSDTQYF.

This clone was detected a few times. V usage is TRBV29-1 and J usage is TRBJ2-3, with a possible D match to TRBD1 (7 bases). There are 15 residues in the CDR3. Looked up from germline, CDR1 is SQVTM and CDR2 is ANQGSEA. The V end lost 6 bases, the J end lost 4 bases, and 20 bases lay between the germline ends. CDR3: CSVGSGDSSADTQYF. In nucleotides, the CDR3 is TGCAGCGTGGGGTCGGGGGACAGCAGCGCAGATACGCAGTATTTT.

This clone has only a few counts. The chain carries TRBV7-2 and TRBJ2-7; D unclear. V dropped 2 bases and J dropped 4 bases, with 3 bases sitting between them. Germline V gene data show CDR1 as SGHTA and CDR2 as FQGNSA. This CDR3 has 11 residues. The CDR3 sequence: CASSLLYEQYF. The CDR3 DNA reads TGTGCCAGCAGCTTACTTTACGAGCAGTACTTC.

The chain joins TRBV30 to TRBJ2-5; D is perhaps TRBD1 (5 bases). Germline assignment: CDR1 GTSNPN and CDR2 SVGIG (reference sequence). This CDR3 contains 12 residues. V lost 4 bases to trimming and J lost 5 bases, with 11 bases between them. CDR3 residues: CAWTGSGETQYF. The CDR3 DNA reads TGTGCCTGGACAGGGTCCGGTGAGACCCAGTACTTC.

The V call is TRBV6-6, the J call TRBJ2-2; 7 nucleotides agree with TRBD1. This CDR3 is 14 amino acids long. The germline V gene has CDR1 MNHNY and CDR2 SVGAGI (reference sequence). The junction had 8 bases not matched to a gene; V was cut back by 6 bases and J by 7 bases. The CDR3 sequence is CASSRDRAGGELFF. The CDR3 nucleotides read TGTGCCAGCAGCCGAGACAGGGCAGGCGGGGAGCTGTTTTTT.

CDR3 protein: CASSRQGATGGLGTNEKLFF. The CDR3 DNA reads as TGCGCCAGCAGCCGACAGGGGGCGACAGGAGGGCTGGGAACTAATGAAAAACTGTTTTTT. The chain is built from TRBV5-1 and TRBJ1-4, with 10 bases that match TRBD1. In germline, CDR1 is SGHRS, CDR2 YFSETQ. The CDR3 loop spans 20 amino acids. Germline trimming cut 4 bases from V and 1 base from J; bases unmatched to any gene: 16.

The chain uses TRBV6-5 and TRBJ2-2; D perhaps matches TRBD1 (5 bases). The germline V and J ends were trimmed by 8 bases and 3 bases, with 13 bases remaining between them. The CDR3 contains 14 residues. The germline V gene has CDR1 MNHEY and CDR2 SVGAGI. This CDR3 is CASSLTVYTGELFF. For the CDR3, the DNA is TGTGCCAGCTCGCTGACAGTTTACACCGGGGAGCTGTTTTTT.

The chain employs TRBV11-2 and TRBJ1-6, with D hard to call. The V end lost 2 bases, the J end lost 7 bases, and 6 bases lay between the germline ends. Germline CDR1 reads SGHAT; CDR2 reads FQNNGV. This CDR3 region has 13 residues. CDR3 nucleotide sequence: TGTGCCAGCAGCTTAATTCTGAATTCACCCCTCCACTTT. Translating gives CASSLILNSPLHF. Full variable domain (outside the CDR3, taken from reference TRBV11-2 and TRBJ1-6): EAGVAQSPRYKIIEKRQSVAFWCNPISGHATLYWYQQILGQGPKLLIQFQNNGVVDDSQLPKDRFSAERLKGVDSTLKIQPAKLEDSAVYLCASSLILNSPLHFGNGTRLTVT.

J is TRBJ1-2 and V is TRBV11-2; no definite D call. Trimming took off 3 bases at V and 2 bases at J, with 10 bases between the two ends. Germline loops: CDR1 SGHAT, CDR2 FQNNGV. This CDR3 contains 14 residues. The CDR3 spells CASSFREVNYGYTF. As DNA, the CDR3 is TGTGCCAGCAGCTTCCGGGAAGTAAACTATGGCTACACCTTC.

This chain joins TRBV2 and TRBJ2-1; 11 positions match TRBD1. This CDR3 has 18 amino acids. The germline V gene encodes CDR1 SNHLY and CDR2 FYNNEI. The junction had 8 bases not matched to a gene; V was cut back by 3 bases and J by 1 base. The CDR3 loop is CASSERGQGALSYNEQFF. DNA for the CDR3: TGTGCCAGCAGTGAGAGAGGACAGGGGGCCTTGTCCTACAATGAGCAGTTCTTC.

This sequence joins TRBV4-3 and TRBJ1-2; TRBD1 matches 7 bases. Germline V gene sequence: CDR1 LGHNA, CDR2 YSLEER. The V gene end was trimmed by 1 base and the J gene end by 8 bases; junction bases not matched to a gene: 7. The CDR3 runs to 14 residues. The CDR3 DNA sequence: TGCGCCAGCAGCCAAGTTAATACAGGGGAAGGCTACACCTTC. Translating it yields CASSQVNTGEGYTF.

This chain connects TRBV11-2 to TRBJ2-3; 13 nucleotides match TRBD2. The CDR3 loop spans 16 amino acids. Germline V gives CDR1 SGHAT, CDR2 FQNNGV. V shed 0 bases, J shed 5 bases, and the junction held 2 bases outside the gene matches. CDR3 DNA: TGTGCCAGCAGCTTAGAAGGACTAGCGGGAGTAGATACGCAGTATTTT. As protein: CASSLEGLAGVDTQYF.

The chain joins TRBV30 to TRBJ2-3, with D possibly TRBD2 on 5 matching bases. The CDR3 sequence is 15 residues long. V shed 2 bases and J shed 3 bases, with 15 bases lying between them. Germline values: CDR1 GTSNPN, CDR2 SVGIG (reference sequence). This chain's CDR3 is CAWSMLRESTDTQYF. The CDR3 DNA reads as TGTGCCTGGAGTATGCTGAGGGAGTCGACAGATACGCAGTATTTT.

The V call is TRBV19, the J call TRBJ1-1, with 7 bases identical to TRBD1. The junction had 11 bases not matched to a gene; V was cut back by 3 bases and J by 4 bases. Germline V gene sequence: CDR1 LNHDA, CDR2 SQIVND (reference sequence). The CDR3 consists of 16 residues. The CDR3 loop reads CASSIRGGGGPTEAFF. The CDR3 DNA reads as TGTGCCAGTAGTATTCGAGGTGGAGGGGGCCCCACTGAAGCTTTCTTT.

The chain couples TRBV19 to TRBJ1-5; TRBD1 is a possible D gene (5 bases). The CDR3 consists of 12 residues. V lost 8 bases to trimming and J lost 5 bases, with 10 bases between them. Germline V gene data show CDR1 as LNHDA and CDR2 as SQIVND (reference sequence). CDR3 DNA sequence: TGTGCCAGTGGGACTCCCGATCAGCCCCAGCATTTT. As protein: CASGTPDQPQHF.